This TCR beta chain emerged from a study of monozygotic twins with inflammatory bowel disease (dated by TCRdb to the late 2010s). Context from the whole study: The full study comprised around 30 monozygotic twin pairs: nine German pairs (four IBD-concordant, five IBD-discordant) and 19 IBD-discordant Danish pairs. Each individual had, on average, about 151 000 unique TCRalpha sequences and 181 000 unique TCRbeta sequences available for analysis. The search for disease-associated traits relied mainly on comparing IBD patients with their genetically identical healthy co-twins within discordant pairs. Overall results and qualifications from the work: The analysis was unable to tell apart different T cell subtypes. TCRbeta repertoire diversity, by inverse Simpson index, was decreased in IBD patients compared with their healthy co-twins. Repertoire similarity did not differ between concordant and discordant twins, possibly due to limited statistical power. Because patients received different immunosuppressive treatments, the repertoires may have picked up extra background noise and variability between individuals. The results gave no support for a single strong signal or clonotype linked to IBD. IBD patients shared fewer clonotypes with other individuals than healthy twins did, most markedly in patients showing signs of disease activity.

Concerning this clonotype: Its antigen is not yet known.

Reading the germline V gene gives CDR1 MNHNS and CDR2 SASEGT. The CDR3 runs 16 residues from the cysteine to the phenylalanine. No nucleotide data were recorded. From each donor, a roughly 2.4 ml peripheral blood sample was collected into PAXgene tubes and kept at -80 degrees C. Total RNA was isolated from whole blood with the PAXgene blood miRNA kit on an automated QIAcube, without T cell sorting. Peripheral blood from monozygotic twin pairs who were concordant or discordant for inflammatory bowel disease underwent deep TCRalpha and TCRbeta repertoire profiling using unique molecular barcoding. For every twin pair, smoking habits were documented, and each individual was categorised as a current, former or never smoker. The library was built by means of 5' RACE. The input for every TCR library was approximately 3,500 ng of total RNA. cDNA was synthesized with SMARTScribe reverse transcriptase in eight separate reactions per sample. During cDNA synthesis, unique molecular identifiers containing a 6-nucleotide sample barcode were introduced by template switching. TCRalpha and TCRbeta cDNA was amplified in two nested PCRs of around 15 and 10 cycles, and bead purification was carried out after each PCR. Before amplification, the cDNA was treated with uracil DNA-glycosylase and purified using the QIAquick PCR purification kit. The second PCR added Illumina TruSeq-compatible adapters along with sample-specific barcodes. Library quality and concentration were checked on TapeStation and Qubit, and libraries were pooled at roughly 5 ng each. Sequencing of the pooled libraries was done on an Illumina HiSeq2500 single-index Rapid Run using custom sequencing primers and 2 x 100 bp reads. Regarding the original processing steps: PCR and sequencing errors were corrected by UMI-based consensus assembly using MiGEC version 1.2.6. V(D)J alignment, clonotype assembly and CDR3 extraction were performed with MiXCR version 2.1.1. To normalise gene usage, clonotype sharing and MAIT/NKT TCR abundance, the analysis used the top 1000, 10 000 and 20 000 clonotypes per sample. Diversity was computed as the inverse Simpson index with the vegan R package after downsampling to 27 000 UMIs. Paired Mann-Whitney U tests were applied to discordant twin pairs, with Benjamini-Hochberg correction for multiple testing. The reads were reprocessed in TCRdb, with one entry per CDR3 protein sequence and no accompanying DNA. TCRdb, not the original authors, processed these V and J calls. This sample's table has entries for about 420,000 distinct CDR3 sequences. The top ten constitute about 2.3% of the sample.

This TCR derives from a human donor with ulcerative colitis or Crohn's disease, or a healthy co-twin of an affected twin (not recorded which). Sequencing input: blood. Recombination connected TRBV6-1 to TRBJ2-3; lacking DNA, the TRBD2 call made by TCRdb goes unchecked. The CDR3 amino acid sequence is: CASSPGGIAGADTQYF.